Shown below are 8 T cell receptor beta chains from a single sample sequenced in a study of blood T cells in healthy people across ages. A second PCR of roughly 6 to 12 cycles used a sample-barcoded 5' primer and a J-beta primer mix. TCRdb re-called the 5' RACE reads through MiXCR, storing one row per CDR3 protein. The profile shows over 1,200,000 distinct CDR3 sequences, 59% of them singletons. Sequenced sample: blood. These receptors all come from a man between 18 and 35 years old in good health.

The V call is TRBV7-2, the J call TRBJ2-2, with TRBD2 identical over 10 bases. Germline CDR1 is SGHTA and CDR2 is FQGNSA. V lost 4 bases and J lost 2; bases outside the gene matches: 7. The CDR3 covers 17 residues. As DNA, the CDR3 is TGTGCCAGCAGCTCGGAACTAGCGGGACTTAACACCGGGGAGCTGTTTTTT. It is translated as CASSSELAGLNTGELFF.

V usage is TRBV7-9 and J usage is TRBJ1-2; D perhaps matches TRBD1 (5 bases). The germline V gene has CDR1 SEHNR and CDR2 FQNEAQ (reference sequence). V was cut by 5 bases and J by 9 bases, with 25 bases left in between. CDR3 length: 16 residues. CDR3 nucleotide sequence: TGTGCCAGCAGCCAATCAGTTGGGGCCCGAGTAGATTGCTACACCTTC. This codes for CASSQSVGARVDCYTF.

The chain carries TRBV4-1 and TRBJ2-3; possibly TRBD2 for D (6 bases). Germline lookup yields CDR1 MGHRA and CDR2 YSYEKL. CDR3 length: 17 residues. Trimming left V 1 base short and J 4 bases short, with 18 bases between. The DNA of the CDR3 is TGCGCCAGCAGCCAAGCGGCCGGGGCGGGACGGGCAGATACGCAGTATTTT. Protein: CASSQAAGAGRADTQYF.

The CDR3 sequence: CASSDRASGNEQFF. DNA for the CDR3: TGTGCCAGCAGTGATCGGGCTAGCGGGAATGAGCAGTTCTTC. This rearrangement joins TRBV6-1 to TRBJ2-1, with TRBD2 matching 8 bases. Germline CDR1 is MNHNS and CDR2 is SASEGT. The CDR3 is 14 residues long. The ends lost 3 bases at V and 7 bases at J; junction bases unmatched: 5.

The sample holds a few counts of this clonotype. V gene TRBV6-6 combines with J gene TRBJ2-5; 7 nucleotides match TRBD2. J gave up 7 bases and V 0 bases, and 14 bases lay outside the gene matches. Germline CDR1 MNHNY, CDR2 SVGAGI (reference sequence). The CDR3 runs to 17 residues. The CDR3 nucleotides read TGTGCCAGCAGTTACTCGAGCGGGGAAGGCCAAGTTGGGACCCAGTACTTC. It codes for CASSYSSGEGQVGTQYF.

This clonotype occurred a few times. The genes are TRBV4-1 and TRBJ2-1; 7 positions match TRBD2. This CDR3 region has 16 residues. Trimming cost V 2 bases and J 3 bases; bases outside gene matches: 7. CDR1 and CDR2 (germline): MGHRA, YSYEKL. CDR3 bases: TGCGCCAGCAGCCAACCCCAGCGGGATTTCTACAATGAGCAGTTCTTC. This codes for CASSQPQRDFYNEQFF.

The chain couples TRBV5-6 to TRBJ2-7, with D possibly being TRBD2 (5 bases). This CDR3 comprises 15 residues. With 2 bases removed from V and 2 bases from J, the gap between germline ends came to 14 bases. Looked up from germline, CDR1 is SGHDT and CDR2 is YYEEEE. Written as DNA, the CDR3 is TGTGCCAGCAGCTTATCTGTGGGAGACACCTACGAGCAGTACTTC. Its protein is CASSLSVGDTYEQYF.

This clonotype has just a few counts. The chain couples TRBV4-1 to TRBJ2-4; no clear D. The assigned J gene may be wrong: the sequence end matches TRBJ2-7 better. Germline assignment: CDR1 MGHRA and CDR2 YSYEKL. The length of the CDR3 is 13 residues. CDR3 sequence (DNA): TGCGCCAGCAGCCGACACCTAGACTACGAGCAGTACTTC. It encodes CASSRHLDYEQYF.